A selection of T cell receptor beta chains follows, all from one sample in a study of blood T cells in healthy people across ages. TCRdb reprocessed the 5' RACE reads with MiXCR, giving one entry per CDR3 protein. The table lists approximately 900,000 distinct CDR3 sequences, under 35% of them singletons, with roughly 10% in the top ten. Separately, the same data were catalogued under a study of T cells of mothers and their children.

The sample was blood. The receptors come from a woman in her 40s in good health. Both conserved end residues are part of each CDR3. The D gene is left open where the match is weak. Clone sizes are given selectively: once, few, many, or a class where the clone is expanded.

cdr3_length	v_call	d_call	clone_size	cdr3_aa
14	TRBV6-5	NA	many	CASSYGAGKREQYF
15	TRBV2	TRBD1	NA	CASNTPGQRSYEQYF
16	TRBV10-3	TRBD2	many	CAISGESGGPHYEQYF
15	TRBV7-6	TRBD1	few	CASSATDRGHGEQYF
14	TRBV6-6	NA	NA	CASRIGGQDYGYTF
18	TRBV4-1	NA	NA	CASSQDLKTVGAYNEQFF
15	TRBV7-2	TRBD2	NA	CAGSLGLAGMETQYF
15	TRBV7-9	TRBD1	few	CASSAGQGMNTEAFF
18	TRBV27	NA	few	CASSRLPGMASSTYEQYF
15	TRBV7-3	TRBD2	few	CASSRTSGGAYEQYF
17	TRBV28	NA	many	CASTLGQVDPLLGGYTF
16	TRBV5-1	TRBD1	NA	CASSPTVDRVPHEQFF
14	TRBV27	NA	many	CASSRGAVNTEAFF
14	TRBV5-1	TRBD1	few	CASSLGDRITEAFF
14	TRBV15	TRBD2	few	CAHPLAGGDNEQFF
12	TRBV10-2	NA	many	CASGRRDYEQYF
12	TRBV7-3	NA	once	CASSPGGAAQFF
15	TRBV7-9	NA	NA	CASSSPRGAHNEQFF
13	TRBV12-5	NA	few	CASGFDQTETQYF
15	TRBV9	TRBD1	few	CASSVDGQDWQPQHF
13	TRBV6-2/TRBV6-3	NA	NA	CASTKSRTDTQYF
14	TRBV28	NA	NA	CASSWWAITHEQYF
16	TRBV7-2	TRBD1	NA	CASSSGQGAVTDTQYF
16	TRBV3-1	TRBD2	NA	CASSQDPSGGWETQYF
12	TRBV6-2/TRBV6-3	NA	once	CASSPVFAGYTF
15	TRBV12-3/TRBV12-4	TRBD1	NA	CASSPLGQGGEKLFF
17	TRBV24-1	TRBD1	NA	CATSDGTRGRTNEKLFF
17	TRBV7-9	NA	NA	CASSSVGGTAGSYEQYF
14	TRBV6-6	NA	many	CASSGLRSNQPQHF
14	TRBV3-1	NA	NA	CASSTGTANSPLHF
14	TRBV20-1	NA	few	CSAIPLGGRTEAFF
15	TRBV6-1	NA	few	CASSENSGSTDTQYF
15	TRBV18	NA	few	CASSPVKGLNQPQHF
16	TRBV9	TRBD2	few	CASSVAGRGGQSIQYF
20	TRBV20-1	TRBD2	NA	CSAIDGGAFLPTKNTGELFF
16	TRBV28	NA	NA	CASSLWPRGEKNIQYF
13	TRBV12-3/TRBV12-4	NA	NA	CASSQGDTDTQYF
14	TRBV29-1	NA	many	CSVLLPSLQETQYF
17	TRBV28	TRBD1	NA	CASSLLTGGKMKAEAFF
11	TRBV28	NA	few	CTTRWDYEQYF
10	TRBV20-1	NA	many	CSARDLGYTF
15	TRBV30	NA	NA	CAWGSRMGSNQPHHF
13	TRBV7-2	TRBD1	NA	CASMGTGEREQYF
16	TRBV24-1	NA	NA	CATSDLASLSTGELFF
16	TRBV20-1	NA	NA	CSAGINRQLSNQPQHF
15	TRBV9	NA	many	CASSIQAAPSYEQYF
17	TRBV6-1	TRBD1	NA	CASSPIGTGGSYSEQFF
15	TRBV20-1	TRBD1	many	CSAPTGGAFNSPLHF
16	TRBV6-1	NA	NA	CASSMNRGVTYNEQFF
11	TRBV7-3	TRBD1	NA	CASSSGGEAFF
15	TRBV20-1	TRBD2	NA	CSARDLRGGTDTQYF
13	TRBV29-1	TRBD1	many	CSVGDRIQETQYF
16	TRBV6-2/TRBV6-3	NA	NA	CASSSGTVVGNEKLFF
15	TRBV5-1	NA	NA	CASSFNEGGTYEQYF
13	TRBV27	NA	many	CASSLGGASIQYF
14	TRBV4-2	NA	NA	CASSQEGITGERFF
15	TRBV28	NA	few	CASKLRESDNSPLHF
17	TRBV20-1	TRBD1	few	CSARGGAGQGFNQPQHF
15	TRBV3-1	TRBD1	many	CASSHSGQKFSEQYF